The clone carrying this TCR beta chain was seen only once. The data were obtained in a study of blood T cell repertoires in COVID-19. Across the study: Sites in the United States, Italy and Spain provided acute and convalescent COVID-19 samples. The analysed material was cDNA or gDNA that came from T cells, B-cell-depleted T cells, or PBMCs.

The ends were cut back, 3 bases at V and 10 bases at J, with 12 bases in the middle. Germline loops: CDR1 SGHDN, CDR2 FVKESK. The CDR3 consists of 12 residues. Libraries were prepared by immunoSEQ multiplex PCR; TCRdb keeps only in-frame clonotypes and omits some of them. This sample has around 160,000 clones, with 85% to 90% found just once. This sequence was found in a man older than 75 with acute or convalescent COVID-19. The sample comprised peripheral blood. The chain is built from TRBV14 and TRBJ1-1; D perhaps matches TRBD1 (5 bases). CDR3 in DNA: TGTGCCAGCAGCCAGGCTGCGGGGCCAGCTTTCTTT. It translates to CASSQAAGPAFF.